The source of this T cell receptor beta chain is a study of cytomegalovirus exposure and HLA in healthy donors. PCR amplification relied on 60 Vbeta primers (plus 13 Jbeta primers). TCRdb's copy holds only in-frame clones and misses some; the assay was immunoSEQ multiplex PCR. The table has about 140,000 clones, around 80% seen once. Germline assignment: CDR1 SGHNT and CDR2 YYREEE (reference sequence). The CDR3 extends over 15 amino acids. Trimming took 4 bases from V and 6 from J; bases not matched to a gene: 12. This clone was picked up a small number of times. The origin of this receptor is a man younger than 35 in good health and CMV-seropositive. Sequenced input: PBMCs. The J gene is TRBJ1-2, the V gene TRBV5-4, with 7 bases lining up with TRBD1. The CDR3, as DNA: TGTGCCAGCAGCATGACAGGGTCACCCTCGGATGGCTACACCTTC. Translating gives CASSMTGSPSDGYTF.